The present TCR beta chain was sequenced within a study of CXCR3 chemokines and chemotherapy response in bladder cancer. TCRdb re-called the PCR reads with MiXCR, one entry per CDR3 protein. This sample has 12,000 or so distinct CDR3 sequences, with roughly an eighth found just once. This clonotype was detected many times. The clonotype originates from a human donor with bladder cancer that did not respond to neoadjuvant chemotherapy. The sample was collected from a patient whose treatment included neoadjuvant chemotherapy.

CDR3 in amino acids: CASSSRQNSPLHF. The CDR3 coding sequence is TGTGCCAGCTCATCCCGACAGAACTCACCCCTCCACTTT. The V and J genes are TRBV18 and TRBJ1-6; D possibly corresponds to TRBD1 (5 bases). The CDR3 runs 13 residues. V was trimmed by 5 bases and J by 10 bases, leaving 12 bases between them. Germline V gene data show CDR1 as KGHSH and CDR2 as LQKENI.